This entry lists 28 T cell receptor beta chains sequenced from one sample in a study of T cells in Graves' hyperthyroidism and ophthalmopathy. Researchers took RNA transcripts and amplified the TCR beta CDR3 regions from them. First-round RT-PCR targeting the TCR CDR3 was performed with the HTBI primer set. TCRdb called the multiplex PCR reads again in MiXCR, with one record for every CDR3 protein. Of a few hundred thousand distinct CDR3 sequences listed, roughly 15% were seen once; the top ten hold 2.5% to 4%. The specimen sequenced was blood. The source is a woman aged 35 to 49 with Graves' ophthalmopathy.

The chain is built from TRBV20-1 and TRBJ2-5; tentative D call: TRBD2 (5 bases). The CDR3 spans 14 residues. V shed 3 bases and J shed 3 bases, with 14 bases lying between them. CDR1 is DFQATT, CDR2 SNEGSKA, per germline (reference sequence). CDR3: CSARDPRVEETQYF. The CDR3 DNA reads TGCAGTGCTAGGGACCCGCGGGTTGAAGAGACCCAGTACTTC.

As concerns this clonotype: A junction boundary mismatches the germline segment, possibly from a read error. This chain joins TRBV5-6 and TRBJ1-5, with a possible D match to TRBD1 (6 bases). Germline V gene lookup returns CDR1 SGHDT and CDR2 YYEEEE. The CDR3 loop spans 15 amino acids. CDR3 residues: CASSIATGSNRPQHF. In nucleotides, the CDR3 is TGTGCCAGCAGCATTGCTACAGGGAGCAATCGGCCCCAGCATTTT.

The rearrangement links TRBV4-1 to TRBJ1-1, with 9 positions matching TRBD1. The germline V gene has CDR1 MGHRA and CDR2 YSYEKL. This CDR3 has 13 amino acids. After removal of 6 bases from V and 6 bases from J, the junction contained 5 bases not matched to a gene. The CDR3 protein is CASRRTGDAEAFF. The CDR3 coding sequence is TGCGCCAGCAGAAGGACAGGGGACGCTGAAGCTTTCTTT.

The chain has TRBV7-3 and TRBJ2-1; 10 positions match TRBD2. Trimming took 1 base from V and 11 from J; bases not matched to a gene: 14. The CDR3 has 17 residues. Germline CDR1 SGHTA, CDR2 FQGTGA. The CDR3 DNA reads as TGTGCCAGCAGCTTAATATCGGAGCGGGGGGGGTCGGGTAAGCAGTTCTTC. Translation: CASSLISERGGSGKQFF.

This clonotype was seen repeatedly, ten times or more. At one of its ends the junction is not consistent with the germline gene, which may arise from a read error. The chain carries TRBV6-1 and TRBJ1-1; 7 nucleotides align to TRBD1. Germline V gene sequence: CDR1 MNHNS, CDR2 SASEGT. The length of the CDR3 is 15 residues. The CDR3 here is CASSITGVVNTEAFF. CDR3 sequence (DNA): TGTGCCAGCAGTATCACAGGGGTGGTGAATACTGAAGCTTTCTTT.

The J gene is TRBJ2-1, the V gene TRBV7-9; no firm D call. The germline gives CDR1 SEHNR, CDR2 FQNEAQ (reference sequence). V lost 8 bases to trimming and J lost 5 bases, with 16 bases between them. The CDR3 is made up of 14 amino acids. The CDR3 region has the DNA TGTGCCAGCTCAATCTCCGGGCTTCACAATGAGCAGTTCTTC. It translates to CASSISGLHNEQFF.

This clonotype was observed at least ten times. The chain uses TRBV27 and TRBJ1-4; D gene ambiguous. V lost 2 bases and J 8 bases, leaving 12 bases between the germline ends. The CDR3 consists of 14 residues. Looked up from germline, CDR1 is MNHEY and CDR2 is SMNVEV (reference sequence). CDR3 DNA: TGTGCCAGCAGTTTACGCGAGGGAGCCGAAAAACTGTTTTTT. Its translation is CASSLREGAEKLFF.

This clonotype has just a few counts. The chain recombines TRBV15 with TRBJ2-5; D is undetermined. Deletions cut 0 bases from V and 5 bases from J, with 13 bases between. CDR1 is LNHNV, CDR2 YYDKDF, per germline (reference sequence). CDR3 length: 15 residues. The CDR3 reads CATSRDLTPRETQYF. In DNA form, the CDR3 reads TGTGCCACCAGCAGAGATTTAACCCCGAGGGAGACCCAGTACTTC.

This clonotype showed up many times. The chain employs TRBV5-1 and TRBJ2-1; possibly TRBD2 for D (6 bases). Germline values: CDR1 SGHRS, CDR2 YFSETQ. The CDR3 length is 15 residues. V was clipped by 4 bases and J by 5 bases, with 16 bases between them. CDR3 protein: CASSAGPGLDNEQFF. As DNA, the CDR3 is TGCGCCAGCAGCGCCGGACCGGGACTCGACAATGAGCAGTTCTTC.

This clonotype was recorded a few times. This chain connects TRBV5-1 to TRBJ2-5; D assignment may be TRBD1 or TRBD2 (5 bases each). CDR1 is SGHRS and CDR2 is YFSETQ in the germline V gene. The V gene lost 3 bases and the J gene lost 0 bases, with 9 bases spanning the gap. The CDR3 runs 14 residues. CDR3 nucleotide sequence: TGCGCCAGCAGCTCGGGACCAAACCAAGAGACCCAGTACTTC. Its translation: CASSSGPNQETQYF.

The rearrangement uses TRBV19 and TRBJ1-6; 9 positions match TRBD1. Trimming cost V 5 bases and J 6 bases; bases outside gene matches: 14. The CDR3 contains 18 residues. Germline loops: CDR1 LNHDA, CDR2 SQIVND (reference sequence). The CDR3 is CASSPRSPTGGRNSPLHF. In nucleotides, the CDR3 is TGTGCCAGTAGTCCCCGATCCCCCACAGGGGGCCGTAATTCACCCCTCCACTTT.

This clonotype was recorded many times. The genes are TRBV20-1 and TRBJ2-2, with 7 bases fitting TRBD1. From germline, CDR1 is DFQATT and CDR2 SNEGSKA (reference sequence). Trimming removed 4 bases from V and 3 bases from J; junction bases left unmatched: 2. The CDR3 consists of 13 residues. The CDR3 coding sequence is TGCAGTGCTAAGGGGGCTGACACCGGGGAGCTGTTTTTT. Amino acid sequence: CSAKGADTGELFF.

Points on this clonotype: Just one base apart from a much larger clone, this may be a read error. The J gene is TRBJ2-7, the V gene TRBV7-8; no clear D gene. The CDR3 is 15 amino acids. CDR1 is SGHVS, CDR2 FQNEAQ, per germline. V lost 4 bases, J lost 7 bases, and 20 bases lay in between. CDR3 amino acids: CASSSGDTLPREQYF. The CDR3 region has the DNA TGTGCCAGCAGCTCAGGAGATACCCTCCCTAGAGAGCAGTACTTC.

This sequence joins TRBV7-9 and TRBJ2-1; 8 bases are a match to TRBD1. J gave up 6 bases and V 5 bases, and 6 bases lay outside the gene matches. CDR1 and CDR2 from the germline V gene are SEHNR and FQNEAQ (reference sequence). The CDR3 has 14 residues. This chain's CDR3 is CASSPGQGLNEQFF. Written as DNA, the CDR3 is TGTGCCAGCAGCCCAGGACAGGGCCTCAATGAGCAGTTCTTC.

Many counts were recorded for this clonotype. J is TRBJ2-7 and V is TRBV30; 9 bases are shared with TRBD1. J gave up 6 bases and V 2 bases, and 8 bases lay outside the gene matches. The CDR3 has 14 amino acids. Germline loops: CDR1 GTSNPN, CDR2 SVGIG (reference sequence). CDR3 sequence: CAWSPPGQGTEQYF. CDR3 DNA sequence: TGTGCCTGGAGTCCCCCGGGACAGGGAACCGAGCAGTACTTC.

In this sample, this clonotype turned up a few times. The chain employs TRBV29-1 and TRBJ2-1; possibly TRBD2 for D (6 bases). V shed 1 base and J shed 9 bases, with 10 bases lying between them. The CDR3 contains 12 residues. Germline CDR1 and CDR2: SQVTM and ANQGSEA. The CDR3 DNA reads TGCAGCGTTGAAGGAGAGGGAGGTGAGCAGTTCTTC. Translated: CSVEGEGGEQFF.

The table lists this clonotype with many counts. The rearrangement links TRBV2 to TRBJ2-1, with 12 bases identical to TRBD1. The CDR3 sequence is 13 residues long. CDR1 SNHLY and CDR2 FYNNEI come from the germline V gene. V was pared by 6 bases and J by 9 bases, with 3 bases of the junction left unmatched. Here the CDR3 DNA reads TGTGCCAGCAGGGGGACAGGGGGCCTTGAGCAGTTCTTC. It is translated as CASRGTGGLEQFF.

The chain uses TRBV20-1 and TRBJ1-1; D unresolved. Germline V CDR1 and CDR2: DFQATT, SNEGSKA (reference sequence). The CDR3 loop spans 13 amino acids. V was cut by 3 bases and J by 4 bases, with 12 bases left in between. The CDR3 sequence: CSASDQAPTEAFF. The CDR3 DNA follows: TGCAGTGCTAGCGATCAGGCGCCCACTGAAGCTTTCTTT.

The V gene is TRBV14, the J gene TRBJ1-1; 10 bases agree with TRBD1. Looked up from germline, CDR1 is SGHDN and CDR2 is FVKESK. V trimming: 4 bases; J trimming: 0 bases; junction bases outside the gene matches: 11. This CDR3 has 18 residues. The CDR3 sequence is CASSPGGDRGYLNTEAFF. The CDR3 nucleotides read TGTGCCAGCAGCCCGGGGGGGGACAGGGGATATCTGAACACTGAAGCTTTCTTT.

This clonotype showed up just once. CDR3 amino acids: CASSFRGSESPLHF. The CDR3 DNA sequence: TGTGCCAGCAGTTTCCGGGGCAGCGAGTCACCCCTCCACTTT. The genes are TRBV12-3 or TRBV12-4 and TRBJ1-6; D might be TRBD1 (5 bases). V lost 3 bases to trimming and J lost 10 bases, with 13 bases between them. This CDR3 region has 14 residues.

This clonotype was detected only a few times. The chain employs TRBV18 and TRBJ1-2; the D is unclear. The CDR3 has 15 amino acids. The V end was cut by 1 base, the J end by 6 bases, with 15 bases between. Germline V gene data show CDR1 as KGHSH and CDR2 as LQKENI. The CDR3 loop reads CASSPLPTAVDGYTF. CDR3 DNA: TGTGCCAGCTCACCACTCCCCACCGCTGTGGATGGCTACACCTTC. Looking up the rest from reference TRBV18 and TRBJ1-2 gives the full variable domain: NAGVMQNPRHLVRRRGQEARLRCSPMKGHSHVYWYRQLPEEGLKFMVYLQKENIIDESGMPKERFSAEFPKEGPSILRIQQVVRGDSAAYFCASSPLPTAVDGYTFGSGTRLTVV.

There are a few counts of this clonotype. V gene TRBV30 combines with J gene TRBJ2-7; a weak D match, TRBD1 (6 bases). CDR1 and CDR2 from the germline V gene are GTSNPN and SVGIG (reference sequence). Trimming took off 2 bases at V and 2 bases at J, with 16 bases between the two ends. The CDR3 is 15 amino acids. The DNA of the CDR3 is TGTGCCTGGAGTTCGGCAGGGGTCTCCCCCTACGAGCAGTACTTC. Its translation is CAWSSAGVSPYEQYF.

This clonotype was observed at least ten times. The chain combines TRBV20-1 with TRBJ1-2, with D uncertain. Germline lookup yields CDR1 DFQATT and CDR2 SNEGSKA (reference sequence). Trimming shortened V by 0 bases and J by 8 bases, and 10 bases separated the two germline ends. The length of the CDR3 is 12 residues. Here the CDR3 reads CSARDLRWGYTF. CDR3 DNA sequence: TGCAGTGCTAGAGATCTGCGATGGGGCTACACCTTC.

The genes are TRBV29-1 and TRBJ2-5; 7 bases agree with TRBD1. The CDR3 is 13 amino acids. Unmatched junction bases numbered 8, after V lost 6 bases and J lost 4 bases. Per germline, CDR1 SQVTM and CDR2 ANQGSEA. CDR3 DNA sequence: TGCAGCGTAGAGACAGGGCCGGGAGAGACCCAGTACTTC. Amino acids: CSVETGPGETQYF.

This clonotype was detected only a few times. The CDR3 protein is CASSEKMGRNTGELFF. CDR3 bases: TGTGCCAGCAGTGAAAAAATGGGACGTAACACCGGGGAGCTGTTTTTT. The chain links TRBV6-1 to TRBJ2-2; D possibly uses TRBD1 or TRBD2 (5 bases each). Germline-derived CDR1 and CDR2 are MNHNS and SASEGT. V was trimmed by 2 bases and J by 2 bases, leaving 12 bases between them. The CDR3 contains 16 residues.

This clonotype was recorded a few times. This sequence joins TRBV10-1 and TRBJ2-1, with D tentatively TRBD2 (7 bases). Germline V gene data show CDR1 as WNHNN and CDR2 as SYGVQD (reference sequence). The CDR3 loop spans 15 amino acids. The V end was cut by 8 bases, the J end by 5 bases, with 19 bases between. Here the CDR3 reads CASSHGGTQDNEQFF. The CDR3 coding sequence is TGCGCCAGCTCTCACGGGGGGACACAAGACAATGAGCAGTTCTTC.

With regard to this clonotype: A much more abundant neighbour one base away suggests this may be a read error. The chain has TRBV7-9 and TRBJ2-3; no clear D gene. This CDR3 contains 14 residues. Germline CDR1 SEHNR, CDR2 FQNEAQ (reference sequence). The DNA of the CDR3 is TGTTCCAGCAGCTTGATGACTAGCACAGATACGCAGTATTTT. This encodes CSSSLMTSTDTQYF. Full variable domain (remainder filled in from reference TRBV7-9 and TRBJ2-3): DTGVSQNPRHKITKRGQNVTFRCDPISEHNRLYWYRQTLGQGPEFLTYFQNEAQLEKSRLLSDRFSAERPKGSFSTLEIQRTEQGDSAMYLCSSSLMTSTDTQYFGPGTRLTVL.

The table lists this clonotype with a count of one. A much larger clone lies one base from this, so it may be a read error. CDR3 protein: CVSSLSPATGVAFF. In DNA form, the CDR3 reads TGTGTCAGCAGCTTAAGCCCCGCGACAGGGGTAGCTTTCTTT. V and J are TRBV7-9 and TRBJ1-1; TRBD1 matches at 8 bases. Germline V gene sequence: CDR1 SEHNR, CDR2 FQNEAQ (reference sequence). This CDR3 is built from 14 residues.